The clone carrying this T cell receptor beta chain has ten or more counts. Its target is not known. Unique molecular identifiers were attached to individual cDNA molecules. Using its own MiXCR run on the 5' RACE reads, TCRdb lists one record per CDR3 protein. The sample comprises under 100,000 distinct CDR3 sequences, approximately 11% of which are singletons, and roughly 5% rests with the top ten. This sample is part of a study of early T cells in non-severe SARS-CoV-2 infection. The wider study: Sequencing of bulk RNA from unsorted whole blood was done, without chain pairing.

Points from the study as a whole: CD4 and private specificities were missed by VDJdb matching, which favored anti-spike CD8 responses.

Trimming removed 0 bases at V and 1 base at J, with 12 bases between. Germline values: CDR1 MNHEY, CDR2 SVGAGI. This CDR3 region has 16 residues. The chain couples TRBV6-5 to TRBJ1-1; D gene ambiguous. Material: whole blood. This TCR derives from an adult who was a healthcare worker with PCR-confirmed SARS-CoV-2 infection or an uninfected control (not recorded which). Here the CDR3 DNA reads TGTGCCAGCAGTTACTCGAAAGCGGGCAGGAACACTGAAGCTTTCTTT. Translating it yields CASSYSKAGRNTEAFF.